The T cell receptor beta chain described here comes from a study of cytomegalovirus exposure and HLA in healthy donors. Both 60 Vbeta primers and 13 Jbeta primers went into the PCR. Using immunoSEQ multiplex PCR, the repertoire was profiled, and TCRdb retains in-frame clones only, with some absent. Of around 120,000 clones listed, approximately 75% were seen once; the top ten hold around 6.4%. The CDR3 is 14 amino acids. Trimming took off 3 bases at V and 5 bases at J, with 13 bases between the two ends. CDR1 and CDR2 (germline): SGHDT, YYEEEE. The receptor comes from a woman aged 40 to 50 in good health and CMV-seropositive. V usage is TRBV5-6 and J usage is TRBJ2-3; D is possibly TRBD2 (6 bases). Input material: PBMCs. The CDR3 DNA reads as TGTGCCAGCAGCTCCAGAGTCGGGGGAGATACGCAGTATTTT. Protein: CASSSRVGGDTQYF.